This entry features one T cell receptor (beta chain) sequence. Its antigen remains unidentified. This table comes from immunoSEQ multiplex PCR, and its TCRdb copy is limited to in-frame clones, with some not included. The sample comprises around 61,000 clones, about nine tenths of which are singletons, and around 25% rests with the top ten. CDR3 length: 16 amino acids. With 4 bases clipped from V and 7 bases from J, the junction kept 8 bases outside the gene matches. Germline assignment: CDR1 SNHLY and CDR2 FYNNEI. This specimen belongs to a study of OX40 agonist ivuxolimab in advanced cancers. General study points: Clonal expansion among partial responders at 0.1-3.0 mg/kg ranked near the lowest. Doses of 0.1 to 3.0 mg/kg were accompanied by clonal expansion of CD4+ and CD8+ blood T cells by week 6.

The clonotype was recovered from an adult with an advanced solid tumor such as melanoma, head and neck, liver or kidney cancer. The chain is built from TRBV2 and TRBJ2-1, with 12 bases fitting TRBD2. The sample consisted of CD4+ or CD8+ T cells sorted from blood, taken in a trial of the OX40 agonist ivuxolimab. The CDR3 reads CASSALAGGLENEQFF. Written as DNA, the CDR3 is TGTGCCAGCAGTGCTCTAGCGGGGGGGCTTGAGAATGAGCAGTTCTTC.